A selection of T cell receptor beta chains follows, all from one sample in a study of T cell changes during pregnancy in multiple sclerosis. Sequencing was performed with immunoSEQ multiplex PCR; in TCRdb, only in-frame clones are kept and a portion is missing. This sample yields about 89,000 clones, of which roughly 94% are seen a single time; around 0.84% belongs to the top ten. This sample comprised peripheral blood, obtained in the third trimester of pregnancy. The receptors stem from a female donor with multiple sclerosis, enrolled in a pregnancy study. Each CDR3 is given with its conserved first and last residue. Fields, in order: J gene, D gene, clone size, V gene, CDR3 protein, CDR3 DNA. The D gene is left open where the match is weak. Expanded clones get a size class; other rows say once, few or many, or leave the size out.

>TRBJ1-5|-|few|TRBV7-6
CASSLQPGEPQHF
TGTGCCAGCAGCTTACAACCCGGGGAGCCCCAGCATTTT
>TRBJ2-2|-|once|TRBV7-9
CASRAGTGNTGELFF
TGTGCCAGCAGGGCCGGTACAGGGAACACCGGGGAGCTGTTTTTT
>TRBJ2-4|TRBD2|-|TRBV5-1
CASSLLGGSADIQYF
TGCGCCAGCAGCTTGCTAGGCGGGAGTGCGGACATTCAGTACTTC
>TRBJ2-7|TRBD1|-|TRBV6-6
CASSYRDSYYEQYF
TGTGCCAGCAGCTACCGGGACAGCTACTACGAGCAGTACTTC
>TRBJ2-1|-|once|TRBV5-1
CASSSPGLDNEQFF
TGCGCCAGCAGCTCCCCGGGGTTAGACAATGAGCAGTTCTTC
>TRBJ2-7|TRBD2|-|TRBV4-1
CASSQDPGLADSTYEQYF
TGCGCCAGCAGCCAAGATCCCGGACTAGCGGACTCCACCTACGAGCAGTACTTC
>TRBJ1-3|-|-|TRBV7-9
CASRLVGVGNTIYF
TGTGCCAGCCGCCTGGTGGGAGTTGGAAACACCATATATTTT
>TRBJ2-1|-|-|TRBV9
CASSVAPSSYNEQFF
TGTGCCAGCAGCGTCGCCCCTAGCTCCTACAATGAGCAGTTCTTC
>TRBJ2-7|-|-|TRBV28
CASSPRGYLAYEQYF
TGTGCCAGCAGTCCACGGGGTTATCTGGCCTACGAGCAGTACTTC
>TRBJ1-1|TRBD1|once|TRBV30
CAWSPTGQGALRGENTEAFF
TGTGCCTGGAGTCCGACGGGACAGGGGGCGCTTAGAGGGGAAAACACTGAAGCTTTCTTT
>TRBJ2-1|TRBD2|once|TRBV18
CASSPGSGSQNEQFF
TGTGCCAGCTCACCAGGGAGCGGGAGCCAAAATGAGCAGTTCTTC
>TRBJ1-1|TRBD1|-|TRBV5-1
CASSPGQGMNTEAFF
TGCGCCAGCAGCCCCGGACAGGGAATGAACACTGAAGCTTTCTTT
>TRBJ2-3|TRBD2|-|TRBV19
CASSIDSGSVSDTQYF
TGTGCCAGTAGTATAGACAGCGGGAGTGTCTCAGATACGCAGTATTTT
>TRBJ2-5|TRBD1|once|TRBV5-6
CASSSRGQGGGQETQYF
TGTGCCAGCAGCTCCCGAGGACAGGGAGGAGGACAAGAGACCCAGTACTTC
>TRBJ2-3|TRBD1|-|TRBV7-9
CASSHRTGMADTQYF
TGTGCCAGCAGCCATCGGACAGGGATGGCAGATACGCAGTATTTT
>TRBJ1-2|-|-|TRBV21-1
CASSKVTGYYGYTF
TGTGCCAGCAGCAAAGTGACAGGATACTATGGCTACACCTTC
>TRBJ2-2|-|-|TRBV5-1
CASSPSPGGELFF
TGCGCCAGCAGCCCGAGCCCAGGCGGGGAGCTGTTTTTT
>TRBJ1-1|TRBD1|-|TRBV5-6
CAAGQGLNTEAFF
TGTGCTGCCGGACAGGGTTTGAACACTGAAGCTTTCTTT
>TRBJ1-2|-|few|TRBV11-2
CASSLTRGIGYTF
TGTGCCAGCAGCCTGACCAGGGGCATTGGCTACACCTTC
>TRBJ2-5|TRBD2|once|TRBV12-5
CASGSPGLAGEETQYF
TGTGCTAGTGGTTCTCCGGGACTAGCGGGAGAAGAGACCCAGTACTTC
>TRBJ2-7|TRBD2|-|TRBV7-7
CASSSGTSEYYEQYF
TGTGCCAGCAGCTCCGGGACTAGCGAATACTACGAGCAGTACTTC
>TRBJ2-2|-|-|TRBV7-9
CASSFIASTGELFF
TGTGCCAGCAGCTTTATAGCGTCAACCGGGGAGCTGTTTTTT
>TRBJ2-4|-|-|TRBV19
CASSINSGYIQYF
TGTGCCAGTAGTATCAACAGCGGCTACATTCAGTACTTC
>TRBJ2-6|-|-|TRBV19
CASRRVSGANVLTF
TGTGCCAGTAGGCGGGTCAGTGGGGCCAACGTCCTGACTTTC
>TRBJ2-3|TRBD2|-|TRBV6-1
CASSAPTSGAYTDTQYF
TGTGCCAGCAGTGCCCCGACTAGCGGGGCCTACACAGATACGCAGTATTTT
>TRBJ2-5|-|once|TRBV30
CAWARGNQETQYF
TGTGCCTGGGCCAGAGGGAACCAAGAGACCCAGTACTTC
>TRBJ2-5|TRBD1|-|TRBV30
CASTKWTGSSETQYF
TGTGCCTCCACCAAATGGACAGGGAGCTCGGAGACCCAGTACTTC
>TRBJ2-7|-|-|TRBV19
CASSMSGYYEQYF
TGTGCCAGTAGTATGTCGGGATACTACGAGCAGTACTTC
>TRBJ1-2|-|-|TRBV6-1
CASSPAVPHGYTF
TGTGCCAGCAGTCCCGCAGTGCCCCATGGCTACACCTTC
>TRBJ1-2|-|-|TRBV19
CASSIVGLKRYGYTF
TGTGCCAGTAGTATAGTCGGACTGAAGCGCTATGGCTACACCTTC
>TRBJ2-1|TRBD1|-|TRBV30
CAWSRQGREQFF
TGTGCCTGGAGTCGACAGGGGCGTGAGCAGTTCTTC
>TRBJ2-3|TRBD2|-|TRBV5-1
CASSLKDGRDTQYF
TGCGCCAGCAGCCTAAAGGACGGGAGGGATACGCAGTATTTT
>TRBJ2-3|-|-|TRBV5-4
CASSLGEASTDTQYF
TGTGCCAGCAGCTTGGGGGAGGCTAGCACAGATACGCAGTATTTT
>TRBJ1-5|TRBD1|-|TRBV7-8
CASSSGPSTDRVVNQPQHF
TGTGCCAGCAGCTCAGGGCCCTCCACAGACAGGGTTGTCAATCAGCCCCAGCATTTT
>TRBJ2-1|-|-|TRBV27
CASSLRPLLGSGFSEQFF
TGTGCCAGCAGTTTACGGCCCCTTCTGGGGAGTGGTTTCAGTGAGCAGTTCTTC
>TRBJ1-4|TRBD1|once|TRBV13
CASSLFSPGQGRGWVGEKLFF
TGTGCCAGCAGCTTATTCTCGCCGGGACAGGGAAGAGGCTGGGTTGGTGAAAAACTGTTTTTT
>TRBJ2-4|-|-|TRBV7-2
CASSFRVAKNIQYF
TGTGCCAGCAGCTTTCGCGTAGCCAAAAACATTCAGTACTTC
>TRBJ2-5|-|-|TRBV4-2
CASSQDLGPETQYF
TGTGCCAGCAGCCAAGATCTAGGTCCGGAGACCCAGTACTTC
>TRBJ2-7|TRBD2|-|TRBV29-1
CSVRLAGPYEQYF
TGCAGCGTTCGACTAGCGGGACCCTACGAGCAGTACTTC
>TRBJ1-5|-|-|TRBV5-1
CASSLYAGSNQPQHF
TGCGCCAGCAGCTTGTATGCGGGCAGCAATCAGCCCCAGCATTTT
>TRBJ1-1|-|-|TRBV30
CAWSVGQNTEAFF
TGTGCCTGGAGTGTGGGACAGAACACTGAAGCTTTCTTT
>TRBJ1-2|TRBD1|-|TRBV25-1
CASSEFGGQGNYGYTF
TGTGCCAGCAGTGAATTCGGGGGACAGGGGAACTATGGCTACACCTTC
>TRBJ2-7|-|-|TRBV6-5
CASSDHGGDYEQYF
TGTGCCAGCAGTGATCATGGAGGGGACTACGAGCAGTACTTC
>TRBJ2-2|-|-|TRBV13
CASSPPFESGELFF
TGTGCCAGCAGTCCCCCTTTTGAGTCCGGGGAGCTGTTTTTT
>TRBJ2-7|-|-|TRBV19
CASSIVGRIYEQYF
TGTGCCAGTAGTATAGTAGGGAGAATCTACGAGCAGTACTTC
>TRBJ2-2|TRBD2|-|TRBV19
CASSIGGGTGELFF
TGTGCCAGTAGTATAGGCGGGGGAACCGGGGAGCTGTTTTTT
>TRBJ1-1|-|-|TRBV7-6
CASGSIGDGRTEAFF
TGTGCCAGCGGTAGTATTGGGGATGGGAGAACTGAAGCTTTCTTT
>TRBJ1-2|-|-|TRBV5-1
CASSLVQADYGYTF
TGCGCCAGCAGCTTGGTACAGGCCGACTATGGCTACACCTTC
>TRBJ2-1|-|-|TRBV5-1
CASSPELALAYNEQFF
TGCGCCAGCAGCCCGGAATTAGCGTTGGCCTACAATGAGCAGTTCTTC
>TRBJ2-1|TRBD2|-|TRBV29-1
CSVKTSPSDGEQFF
TGCAGCGTCAAGACTAGCCCAAGCGATGGTGAGCAGTTCTTC
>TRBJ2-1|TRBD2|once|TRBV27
CASSPGTSPSYNEQFF
TGTGCCAGCAGTCCGGGGACTAGCCCCTCCTACAATGAGCAGTTCTTC
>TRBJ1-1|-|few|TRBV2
CASRGGASLEAFF
TGTGCCAGCCGGGGTGGAGCGAGCCTTGAAGCTTTCTTT